The source of this T cell receptor beta chain is a study of blood T cell repertoires in COVID-19. Study-wide context: Collection of acute and convalescent COVID-19 samples took place in the United States, Italy and Spain. The cDNA or gDNA used as material had been derived from T cells, B-cell-depleted T cells, or PBMCs.

In germline, CDR1 is WSHSY, CDR2 SAAADI. J was trimmed by 9 bases and V by 2 bases; bases with no gene match: 8. The length of the CDR3 is 15 residues. The assay was immunoSEQ multiplex PCR, and TCRdb's table has in-frame clones only and misses some. The profile shows around 100,000 clones, more than 70% of them singletons. The clonotype was recovered from a human donor in a cohort sampled during active COVID-19. This chain links TRBV10-2 with TRBJ2-3, with 10 bases fitting TRBD2. The sequenced sample consisted of peripheral blood. The CDR3 sequence: CASSEDIAGGLTQYF. CDR3 bases: TGCGCCAGCAGTGAGGATATAGCGGGAGGATTGACGCAGTATTTT.